Following are 27 T cell receptor beta chains from one sample sequenced in a study of shared clonotypes between healthy human individuals. Assay used: immunoSEQ multiplex PCR; TCRdb lists only in-frame clones, some missing. The sample lists a few million clones; just over 90% were seen once. The sample comprised naive CD4+ T cells sorted from blood. Subset: CD45RA+ positively selected. All receptors derive from a man aged 18 to 29 in good health.

V usage is TRBV6-1 and J usage is TRBJ1-6; possibly TRBD1 for D (6 bases). Trimming pared 3 bases from V and 9 bases from J, leaving 15 bases between. From germline, CDR1 is MNHNS and CDR2 SASEGT. This CDR3 is built from 15 residues. CDR3 amino acids: CASSDTQGVGSPLHF. The DNA for the CDR3 is TGTGCCAGCAGTGACACACAGGGCGTAGGTTCACCCCTCCACTTT.

V is TRBV13 and J is TRBJ1-1; 8 bases map to TRBD1. Germline loops: CDR1 PRHDT, CDR2 FYEKMQ (reference sequence). The CDR3 is 17 amino acids. The J segment lost 3 bases and the V segment lost 5 bases, leaving 14 bases of the junction unmatched. CDR3 DNA sequence: TGTGCCAGCAGCCACAGGGGGATGGATTATTGGGACACTGAAGCTTTCTTT. Its translation: CASSHRGMDYWDTEAFF.

The chain links TRBV30 to TRBJ1-2, with TRBD1 matching 7 bases. CDR1 is GTSNPN and CDR2 is SVGIG in the germline V gene (reference sequence). V lost 5 bases, J lost 8 bases, and 14 bases stayed unmatched. The length of the CDR3 is 14 residues. The CDR3 reads CAWSTNKGQNGYTF. Written as DNA, the CDR3 is TGTGCCTGGTCTACGAACAAGGGACAGAACGGCTACACCTTC.

The rearrangement uses TRBV30 and TRBJ2-5, with D perhaps TRBD2 (5 bases). Between the trimmed V and J ends, which lost 0 bases and 11 bases, there was a span of 16 bases. Looked up from germline, CDR1 is GTSNPN and CDR2 is SVGIG (reference sequence). The CDR3 is made up of 13 amino acids. As DNA, the CDR3 is TGTGCCTGGAGTGTAGTGACGGGGTTGGAGCAGTACTTC. The encoded protein is CAWSVVTGLEQYF.

This clone was counted only a few times. The chain uses TRBV30 and TRBJ1-5; no clear D gene. The CDR3 loop spans 14 amino acids. The germline V gene has CDR1 GTSNPN and CDR2 SVGIG (reference sequence). The V and J ends lost 0 bases and 3 bases respectively, with 9 bases between them. This CDR3 is CAWSVGTINQPQHF. In nucleotides, the CDR3 is TGTGCCTGGAGTGTGGGCACAATCAATCAGCCCCAGCATTTT.

This clone was counted only a few times. This sample also contains other DNA sequences that code for the same CDR3. CDR3 sequence (DNA): TGTGCCAGCAGTGAAGCCCGGGGCACTGAAGCTTTCTTT. Its translation: CASSEARGTEAFF. This chain uses TRBV6-1 with TRBJ1-1, with D uncertain. Germline V gene lookup returns CDR1 MNHNS and CDR2 SASEGT. The CDR3 has 13 residues. The germline V and J ends were trimmed by 0 bases and 4 bases, with 6 bases remaining between them.

The rearrangement joins TRBV19 to TRBJ2-2; the D gene is possibly TRBD2 (6 bases). This CDR3 contains 15 residues. Germline CDR1 reads LNHDA; CDR2 reads SQIVND (reference sequence). V lost 10 bases, J lost 6 bases, and 21 bases lay in between. DNA of the CDR3: TGTGCCACCTCCCGCGGCTGGGCGGGGTCCGGGGAGCTGTTTTTT. It encodes CATSRGWAGSGELFF.

The V and J genes are TRBV5-4 and TRBJ2-5, with D uncertain. The V end lost 5 bases, the J end lost 2 bases, and 16 bases lay between the germline ends. Germline V CDR1 and CDR2: SGHNT, YYREEE (reference sequence). This CDR3 spans 15 amino acids. Written as DNA, the CDR3 is TGTGCCAGCAGTCAGCCCCCGTGGAGTCAAGAGACCCAGTACTTC. Protein: CASSQPPWSQETQYF. The whole variable domain, remainder taken from reference TRBV5-4 and TRBJ2-5, is ETGVTQSPTHLIKTRGQQVTLRCSSQSGHNTVSWYQQALGQGPQFIFQYYREEENGRGNFPPRFSGLQFPNYSSELNVNALELDDSALYLCASSQPPWSQETQYFGPGTRLLVL.

The gene calls are TRBV4-1 and TRBJ1-5; D uncertain. Germline V gene data show CDR1 as MGHRA and CDR2 as YSYEKL. The CDR3 extends over 20 amino acids. Trimming pared 1 base from V and 0 bases from J, leaving 22 bases between. The CDR3 here is CASSQAPAGRPLPSNQPQHF. CDR3 DNA sequence: TGCGCCAGCAGCCAAGCCCCCGCGGGAAGGCCCCTCCCTAGCAATCAGCCCCAGCATTTT.

The V gene is TRBV7-9, the J gene TRBJ2-7; D unresolved. CDR1 is SEHNR and CDR2 is FQNEAQ in the germline V gene (reference sequence). The CDR3 runs 13 residues. The V gene lost 2 bases and the J gene lost 5 bases, with 10 bases spanning the gap. This CDR3 reads CASSLSSGHEQYF. CDR3 coding DNA: TGTGCCAGCAGCTTATCGTCAGGTCACGAGCAGTACTTC.

The gene calls are TRBV30 and TRBJ1-4; D uncertain. Trimming took 7 bases from V and 8 from J, leaving 17 bases between them. This CDR3 has 13 amino acids. Germline loops: CDR1 GTSNPN, CDR2 SVGIG (reference sequence). The CDR3: CASSPNEGEKLFF. CDR3 nucleotides: TGTGCCTCCAGTCCGAACGAGGGCGAAAAACTGTTTTTT.

The chain joins TRBV2 to TRBJ2-1; D might be TRBD2 (6 bases). V lost 6 bases and J 6 bases, leaving 18 bases between the germline ends. Germline values: CDR1 SNHLY, CDR2 FYNNEI. CDR3 length: 15 residues. CDR3 loop: CASSDGTPGPNEQFF. The CDR3 DNA reads as TGTGCCAGCAGCGACGGGACTCCAGGGCCCAATGAGCAGTTCTTC.

The CDR3 here is CASSYRAGGPIYEQYF. The CDR3 DNA reads TGTGCCAGCAGCTACCGGGCGGGAGGGCCGATCTACGAGCAGTACTTC. The chain couples TRBV11-2 to TRBJ2-7; 9 bases align to TRBD2. The CDR3 contains 16 residues. The ends lost 4 bases at V and 3 bases at J; junction bases unmatched: 10. CDR1 and CDR2 from the germline V gene are SGHAT and FQNNGV.

The table lists this clone with a count of one. The chain is built from TRBV6-5 and TRBJ2-7; D not certain. This CDR3 spans 15 amino acids. Germline CDR1 is MNHEY and CDR2 is SVGAGI. The V and J ends lost 0 bases and 3 bases respectively, with 12 bases between them. The CDR3 region has the DNA TGTGCCAGCAGTTACTCTCCGGATGGCTTCTACGAGCAGTACTTC. It is translated as CASSYSPDGFYEQYF.

The chain joins TRBV19 to TRBJ1-6; 7 nucleotides agree with TRBD1. Per germline, CDR1 LNHDA and CDR2 SQIVND (reference sequence). CDR3 size: 13 residues. V trimming: 5 bases; J trimming: 10 bases; junction bases outside the gene matches: 5. The CDR3 DNA reads as TGTGCCAGTAGTCCAGACAGGGCGTCACCCCTCCACTTT. It translates to CASSPDRASPLHF.

The chain employs TRBV6-1 and TRBJ2-5; D is possibly TRBD1 or TRBD2 (5 bases each). The CDR3 totals 14 residues. Looked up from germline, CDR1 is MNHNS and CDR2 is SASEGT. V shed 7 bases and J shed 2 bases, with 14 bases lying between them. CDR3 sequence reads: CASTPMGTQETQYF. In DNA form, the CDR3 reads TGTGCCAGCACCCCCATGGGGACGCAAGAGACCCAGTACTTC.

The gene calls are TRBV6-5 and TRBJ1-1; D not certain. This CDR3 spans 13 amino acids. V was pared by 8 bases and J by 0 bases, with 10 bases between. The germline V gene has CDR1 MNHEY and CDR2 SVGAGI. CDR3 loop: CASFPGLNTEAFF. CDR3 bases: TGTGCCAGCTTTCCAGGCTTGAACACTGAAGCTTTCTTT.

The chain couples TRBV7-2 to TRBJ2-1; D is uncertain. Trimming removed 0 bases from V and 0 bases from J, with 9 bases in between. CDR3 length: 16 residues. The germline gives CDR1 SGHTA, CDR2 FQGNSA. The CDR3 is CASSLAATSSYNEQFF. CDR3 in DNA: TGTGCCAGCAGCTTAGCTGCTACGAGCTCCTACAATGAGCAGTTCTTC.

The V call is TRBV6-1, the J call TRBJ1-3, with a tentative D call TRBD1 (6 bases). V gave up 5 bases and J gave up 4 bases, with 15 bases separating them. The V gene's germline CDR1 is MNHNS and CDR2 SASEGT. The CDR3 loop spans 15 amino acids. Here the CDR3 DNA reads TGTGCCAGCAGTAGTCACAGGGTAGCGGGAAACACCATATATTTT. It specifies CASSSHRVAGNTIYF.

The gene calls are TRBV5-6 and TRBJ2-1; D possibly uses TRBD1 or TRBD2 (5 bases each). Germline V gives CDR1 SGHDT, CDR2 YYEEEE. V lost 4 bases to trimming and J lost 5 bases, with 13 bases between them. This CDR3 has 14 residues. The CDR3 DNA sequence: TGTGCCAGCAGCCCGGGACGGCGGAACAATGAGCAGTTCTTC. It translates to CASSPGRRNNEQFF.

This clone came up a few times. This chain joins TRBV28 and TRBJ1-2; 9 bases match TRBD1. The CDR3 sequence is 13 residues long. CDR1 is MDHEN, CDR2 SYDVKM, per germline. The V gene end was trimmed by 6 bases and the J gene end by 5 bases; junction bases not matched to a gene: 4. CDR3 nucleotide sequence: TGTGCCAGCAGACGGACAGGGGTTTATGGCTACACCTTC. Translation gives CASRRTGVYGYTF.

The CDR3 DNA sequence: TGTGCTAGTGGCCGGACTCTAGTGAAGTCAGGTCCCTACGAGCAGTACTTC. Protein sequence: CASGRTLVKSGPYEQYF. The chain has TRBV12-5 and TRBJ2-7; D perhaps matches TRBD2 (5 bases). V was pared by 6 bases and J by 2 bases, with 23 bases between. The germline V gene encodes CDR1 LGHNT and CDR2 FRNRAP. The CDR3 length is 17 residues.

This sequence joins TRBV9 and TRBJ2-7, with TRBD2 as a possible D gene (7 bases). The CDR3 loop spans 15 amino acids. The V and J ends lost 4 bases and 3 bases respectively, with 17 bases between them. CDR1 SGDLS and CDR2 YYNGEE come from the germline V gene. CDR3 DNA sequence: TGTGCCAGCAGCCCCCGGGGGGCAGTAAGCTACGAGCAGTACTTC. Amino acids: CASSPRGAVSYEQYF.

The V and J genes are TRBV19 and TRBJ1-5; a weak D match, TRBD1 (6 bases). V lost 5 bases and J lost 2, with 13 bases in between. The CDR3 consists of 15 residues. CDR1 is LNHDA and CDR2 is SQIVND in the germline V gene (reference sequence). The CDR3 here is CASSYTGNGNQPQHF. In nucleotides, the CDR3 is TGTGCCAGTAGTTACACAGGGAACGGCAATCAGCCCCAGCATTTT.

The rearrangement links TRBV9 to TRBJ2-2; D may be TRBD1 (6 bases). CDR1 is SGDLS and CDR2 is YYNGEE in the germline V gene. This CDR3 is built from 18 residues. V was cut by 6 bases and J by 0 bases, with 21 bases left in between. CDR3 protein: CASTGKPGQPANTGELFF. CDR3 DNA sequence: TGTGCCAGCACGGGCAAACCGGGACAACCAGCGAACACCGGGGAGCTGTTTTTT.

The chain couples TRBV7-2 to TRBJ1-1, with unresolved D. From germline, CDR1 is SGHTA and CDR2 FQGNSA. The CDR3 is 15 residues long. V was trimmed by 5 bases and J by 1 base, leaving 14 bases between them. The CDR3 DNA is TGTGCCAGCAGCCCCCGGTTGAGTGGGAACACTGAAGCTTTCTTT. Translated: CASSPRLSGNTEAFF.

CDR3 nucleotides: TGCGCCAGCAGCTTGGGGTACAGTACTAATGAAAAACTGTTTTTT. Translating it yields CASSLGYSTNEKLFF. V is TRBV5-1 and J is TRBJ1-4; D remains ambiguous. Germline V gene sequence: CDR1 SGHRS, CDR2 YFSETQ. V lost 0 bases, J lost 2 bases, and 8 bases lay in between. There are 15 residues in the CDR3.